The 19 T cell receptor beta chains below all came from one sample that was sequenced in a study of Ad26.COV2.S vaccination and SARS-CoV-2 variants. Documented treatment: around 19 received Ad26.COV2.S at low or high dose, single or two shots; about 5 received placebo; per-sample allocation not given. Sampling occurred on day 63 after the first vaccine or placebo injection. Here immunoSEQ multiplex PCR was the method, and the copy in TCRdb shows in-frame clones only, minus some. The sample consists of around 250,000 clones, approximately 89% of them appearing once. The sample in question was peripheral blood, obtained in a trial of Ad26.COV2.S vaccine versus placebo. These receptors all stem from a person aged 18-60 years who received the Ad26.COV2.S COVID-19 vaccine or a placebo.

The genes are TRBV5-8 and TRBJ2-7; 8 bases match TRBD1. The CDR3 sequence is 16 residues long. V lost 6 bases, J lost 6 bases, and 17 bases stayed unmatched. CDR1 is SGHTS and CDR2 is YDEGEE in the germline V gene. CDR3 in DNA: TGTGCCAGCATCCCTGGGTGGGGGACAGGTCCTGTCGAGCAGTACTTC. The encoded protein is CASIPGWGTGPVEQYF.

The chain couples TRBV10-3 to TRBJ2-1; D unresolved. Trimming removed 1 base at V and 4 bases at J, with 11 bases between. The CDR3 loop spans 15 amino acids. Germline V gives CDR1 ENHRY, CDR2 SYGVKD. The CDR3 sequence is CAISELRFRYNEQFF. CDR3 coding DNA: TGTGCCATCAGTGAGTTGAGGTTTAGGTACAATGAGCAGTTCTTC.

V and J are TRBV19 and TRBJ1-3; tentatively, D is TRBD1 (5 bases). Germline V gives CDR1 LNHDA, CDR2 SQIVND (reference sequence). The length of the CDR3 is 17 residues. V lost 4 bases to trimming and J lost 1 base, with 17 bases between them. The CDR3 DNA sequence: TGTGCCAGTAGTACCGGGCTGGGACCGGAATCTGGAAACACCATATATTTT. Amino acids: CASSTGLGPESGNTIYF.

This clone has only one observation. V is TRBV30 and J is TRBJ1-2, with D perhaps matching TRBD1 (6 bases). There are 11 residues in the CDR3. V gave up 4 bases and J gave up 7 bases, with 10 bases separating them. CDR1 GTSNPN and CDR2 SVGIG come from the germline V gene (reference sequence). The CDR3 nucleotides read TGTGCCTGGACCACAGGGTCTGGCTACACCTTC. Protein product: CAWTTGSGYTF.

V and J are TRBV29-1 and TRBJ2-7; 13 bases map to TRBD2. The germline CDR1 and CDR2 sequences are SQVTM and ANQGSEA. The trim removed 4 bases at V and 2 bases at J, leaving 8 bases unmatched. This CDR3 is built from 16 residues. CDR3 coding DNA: TGCAGCGTTGTTCGGGGACTAGCGGGGACCGCCTACGAGCAGTACTTC. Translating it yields CSVVRGLAGTAYEQYF.

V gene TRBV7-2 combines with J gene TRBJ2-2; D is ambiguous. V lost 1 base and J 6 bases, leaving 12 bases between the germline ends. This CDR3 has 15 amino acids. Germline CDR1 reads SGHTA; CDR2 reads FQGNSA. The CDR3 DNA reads TGTGCCAGCAGCTTAGGCTGGACGCAAGCCGGGGAGCTGTTTTTT. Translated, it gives CASSLGWTQAGELFF.

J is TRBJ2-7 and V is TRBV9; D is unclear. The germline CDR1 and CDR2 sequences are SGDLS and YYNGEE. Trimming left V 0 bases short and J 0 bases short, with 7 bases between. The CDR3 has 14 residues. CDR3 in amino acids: CASSVVTNSYEQYF. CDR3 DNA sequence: TGTGCCAGCAGCGTAGTTACAAACTCCTACGAGCAGTACTTC.

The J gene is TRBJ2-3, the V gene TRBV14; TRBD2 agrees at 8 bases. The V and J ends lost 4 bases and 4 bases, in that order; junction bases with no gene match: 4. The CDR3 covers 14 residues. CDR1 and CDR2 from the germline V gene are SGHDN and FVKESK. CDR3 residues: CASSPGLAPDTQYF. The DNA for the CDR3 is TGTGCCAGCAGCCCCGGACTAGCTCCAGATACGCAGTATTTT. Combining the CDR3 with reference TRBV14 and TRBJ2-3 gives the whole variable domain EAGVTQFPSHSVIEKGQTVTLRCDPISGHDNLYWYRRVMGKEIKFLLHFVKESKQDESGMPNNRFLAERTGGTYSTLKVQPAELEDSGVYFCASSPGLAPDTQYFGPGTRLTVL.

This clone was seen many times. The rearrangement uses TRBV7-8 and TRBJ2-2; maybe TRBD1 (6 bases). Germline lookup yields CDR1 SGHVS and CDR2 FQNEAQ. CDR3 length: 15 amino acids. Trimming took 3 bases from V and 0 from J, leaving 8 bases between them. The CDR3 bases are TGTGCCAGCAGCTTCGACAGGTCGAACACCGGGGAGCTGTTTTTT. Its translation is CASSFDRSNTGELFF.

For the CDR3, the DNA is TGCGCCAGCAGCTCCCTGGGACTAGCGGTACAAGAGACCCAGTACTTC. As protein: CASSSLGLAVQETQYF. V is TRBV5-1 and J is TRBJ2-5; TRBD2 matches at 11 bases. CDR1 and CDR2 from the germline V gene are SGHRS and YFSETQ. Germline trimming cut 3 bases from V and 2 bases from J; bases unmatched to any gene: 6. CDR3 size: 16 residues.

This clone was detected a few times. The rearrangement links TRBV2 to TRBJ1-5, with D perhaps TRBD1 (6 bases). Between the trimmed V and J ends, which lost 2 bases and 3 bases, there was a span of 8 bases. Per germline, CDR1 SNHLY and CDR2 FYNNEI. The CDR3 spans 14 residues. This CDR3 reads CASSESGDNQPQHF. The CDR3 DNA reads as TGTGCCAGCAGTGAATCAGGGGACAATCAGCCCCAGCATTTT.

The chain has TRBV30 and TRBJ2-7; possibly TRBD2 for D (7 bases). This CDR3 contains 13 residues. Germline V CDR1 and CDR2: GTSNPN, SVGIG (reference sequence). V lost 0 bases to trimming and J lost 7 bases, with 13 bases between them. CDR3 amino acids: CAWSVVGGREQYF. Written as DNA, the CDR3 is TGTGCCTGGAGTGTAGTCGGGGGGCGAGAGCAGTACTTC.

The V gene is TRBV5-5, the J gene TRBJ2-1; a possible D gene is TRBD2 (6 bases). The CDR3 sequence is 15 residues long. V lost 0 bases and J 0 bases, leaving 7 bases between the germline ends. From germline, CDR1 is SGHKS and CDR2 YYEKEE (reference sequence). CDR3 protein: CASSLDGSSYNEQFF. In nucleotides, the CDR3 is TGTGCCAGCAGCTTGGACGGGAGCTCCTACAATGAGCAGTTCTTC.

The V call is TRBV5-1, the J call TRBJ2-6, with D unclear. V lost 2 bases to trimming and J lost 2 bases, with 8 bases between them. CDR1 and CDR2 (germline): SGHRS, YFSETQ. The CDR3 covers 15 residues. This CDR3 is CASSFGDTGANVLTF. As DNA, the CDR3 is TGCGCCAGCAGCTTTGGGGATACTGGGGCCAACGTCCTGACTTTC. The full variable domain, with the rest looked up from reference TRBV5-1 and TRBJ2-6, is KAGVTQTPRYLIKTRGQQVTLSCSPISGHRSVSWYQQTPGQGLQFLFEYFSETQRNKGNFPGRFSGRQFSNSRSEMNVSTLELGDSALYLCASSFGDTGANVLTFGAGSRLTVL.

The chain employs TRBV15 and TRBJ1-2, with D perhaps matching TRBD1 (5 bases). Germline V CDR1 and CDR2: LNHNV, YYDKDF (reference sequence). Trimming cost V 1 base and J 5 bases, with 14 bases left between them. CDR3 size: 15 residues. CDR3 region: CATSRVGALVYGYTF. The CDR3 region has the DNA TGTGCCACCAGCAGAGTCGGGGCTCTGGTGTATGGCTACACCTTC. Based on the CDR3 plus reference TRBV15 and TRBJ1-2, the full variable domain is DAMVIQNPRYQVTQFGKPVTLSCSQTLNHNVMYWYQQKSSQAPKLLFHYYDKDFNNEADTPDNFQSRRPNTSFCFLDIRSPGLGDTAMYLCATSRVGALVYGYTFGSGTRLTVV.

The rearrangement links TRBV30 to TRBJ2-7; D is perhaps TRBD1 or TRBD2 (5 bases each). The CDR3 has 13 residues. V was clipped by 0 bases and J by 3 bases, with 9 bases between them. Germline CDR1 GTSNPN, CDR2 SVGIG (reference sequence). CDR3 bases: TGTGCCTGGAGTGTAAATGGGGGCTACGAGCAGTACTTC. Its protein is CAWSVNGGYEQYF.

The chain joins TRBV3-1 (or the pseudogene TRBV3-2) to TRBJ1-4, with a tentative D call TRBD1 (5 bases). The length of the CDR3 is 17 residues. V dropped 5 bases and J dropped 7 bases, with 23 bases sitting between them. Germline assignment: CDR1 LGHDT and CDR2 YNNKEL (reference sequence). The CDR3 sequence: CASSEGASGIRGEKLFF. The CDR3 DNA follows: TGTGCCAGCAGCGAAGGGGCCTCCGGGATTAGGGGTGAAAAACTGTTTTTT.

CDR3 coding DNA: TGTGCCAGCAGCGAAGACTACACAGATACGCAGTATTTT. Translation gives CASSEDYTDTQYF. This chain uses TRBV11-1 with TRBJ2-3; perhaps TRBD2 as D (5 bases). This CDR3 contains 13 residues. CDR1 is SGHAT and CDR2 is FQDESV in the germline V gene (reference sequence). Trimming cost V 5 bases and J 2 bases, with 8 bases left between them. The full variable domain, in which reference TRBV11-1 and TRBJ2-3 provide the parts outside the CDR3, is EAEVAQSPRYKITEKSQAVAFWCDPISGHATLYWYRQILGQGPELLVQFQDESVVDDSQLPKDRFSAERLKGVDSTLKIQPAELGDSAMYLCASSEDYTDTQYFGPGTRLTVL.

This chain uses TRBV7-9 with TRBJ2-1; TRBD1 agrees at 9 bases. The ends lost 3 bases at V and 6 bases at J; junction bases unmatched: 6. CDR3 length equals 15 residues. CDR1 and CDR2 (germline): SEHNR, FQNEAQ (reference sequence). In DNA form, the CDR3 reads TGTGCCAGCAGCTTCGGGACAGGGCATAGCAATGAGCAGTTCTTC. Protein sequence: CASSFGTGHSNEQFF. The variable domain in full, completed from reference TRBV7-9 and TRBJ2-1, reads DTGVSQNPRHKITKRGQNVTFRCDPISEHNRLYWYRQTLGQGPEFLTYFQNEAQLEKSRLLSDRFSAERPKGSFSTLEIQRTEQGDSAMYLCASSFGTGHSNEQFFGPGTRLTVL.